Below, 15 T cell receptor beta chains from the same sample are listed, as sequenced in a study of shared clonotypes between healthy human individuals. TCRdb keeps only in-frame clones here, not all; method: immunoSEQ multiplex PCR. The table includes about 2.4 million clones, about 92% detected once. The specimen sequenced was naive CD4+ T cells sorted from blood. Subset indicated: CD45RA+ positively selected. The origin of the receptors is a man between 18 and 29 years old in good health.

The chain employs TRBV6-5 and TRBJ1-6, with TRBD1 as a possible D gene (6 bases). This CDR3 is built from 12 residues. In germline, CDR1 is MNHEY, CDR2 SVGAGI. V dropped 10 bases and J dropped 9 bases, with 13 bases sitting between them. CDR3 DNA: TGTGCCACCAGGGGCCCGAGTTCACCCCTCCACTTT. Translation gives CATRGPSSPLHF.

For the CDR3, the DNA is TGTGCCAGCAGCGCGACTAGCGTAGGGACCCAGTACTTC. Amino acid sequence: CASSATSVGTQYF. This chain joins TRBV7-2 and TRBJ2-5, with 8 bases identical to TRBD2. This CDR3 region has 13 residues. The V gene end was trimmed by 5 bases and the J gene end by 7 bases; junction bases not matched to a gene: 6. Germline CDR1 is SGHTA and CDR2 is FQGNSA.

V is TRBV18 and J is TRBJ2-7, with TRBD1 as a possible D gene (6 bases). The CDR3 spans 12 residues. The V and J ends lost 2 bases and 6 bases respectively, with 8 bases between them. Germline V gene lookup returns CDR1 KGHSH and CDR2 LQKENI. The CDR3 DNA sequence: TGTGCCAGCTCACCAAAGGGGGTCGAGCAGTACTTC. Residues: CASSPKGVEQYF. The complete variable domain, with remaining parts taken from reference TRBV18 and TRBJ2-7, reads NAGVMQNPRHLVRRRGQEARLRCSPMKGHSHVYWYRQLPEEGLKFMVYLQKENIIDESGMPKERFSAEFPKEGPSILRIQQVVRGDSAAYFCASSPKGVEQYFGPGTRLTVT.

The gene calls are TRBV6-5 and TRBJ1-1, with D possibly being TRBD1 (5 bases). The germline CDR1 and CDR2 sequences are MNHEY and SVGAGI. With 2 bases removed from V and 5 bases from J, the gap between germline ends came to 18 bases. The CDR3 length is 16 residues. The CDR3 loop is CASSYGGGSSGTEAFF. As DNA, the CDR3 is TGTGCCAGCAGTTACGGGGGGGGTTCATCGGGAACTGAAGCTTTCTTT.

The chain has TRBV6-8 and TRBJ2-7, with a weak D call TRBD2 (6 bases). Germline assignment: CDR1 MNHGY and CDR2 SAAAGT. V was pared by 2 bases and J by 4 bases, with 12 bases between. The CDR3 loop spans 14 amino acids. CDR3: CASSYHSGRYEQYF. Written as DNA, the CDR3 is TGTGCCAGCAGTTACCACTCAGGGAGGTACGAGCAGTACTTC.

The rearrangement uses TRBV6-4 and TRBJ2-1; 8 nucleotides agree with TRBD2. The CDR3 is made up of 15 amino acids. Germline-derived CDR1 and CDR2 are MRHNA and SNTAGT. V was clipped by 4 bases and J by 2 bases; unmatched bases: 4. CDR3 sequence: CASSVQLAAYNEQFF. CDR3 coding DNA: TGTGCCAGCAGTGTACAACTAGCGGCCTACAATGAGCAGTTCTTC.

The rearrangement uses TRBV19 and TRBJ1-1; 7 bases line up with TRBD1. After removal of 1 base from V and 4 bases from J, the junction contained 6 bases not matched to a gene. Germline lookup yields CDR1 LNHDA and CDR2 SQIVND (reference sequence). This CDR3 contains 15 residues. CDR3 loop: CASSIGQGVSTEAFF. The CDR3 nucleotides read TGTGCCAGTAGTATAGGGCAGGGGGTTAGCACTGAAGCTTTCTTT.

The DNA for the CDR3 is TGTGCCAGCTGCATGGGAGCAGGGGACACTGAAGCTTTCTTT. This encodes CASCMGAGDTEAFF. The chain links TRBV18 to TRBJ1-1; possibly TRBD1 for D (6 bases). V was trimmed by 7 bases and J by 3 bases, leaving 15 bases between them. Germline-derived CDR1 and CDR2 are KGHSH and LQKENI. The length of the CDR3 is 14 residues.

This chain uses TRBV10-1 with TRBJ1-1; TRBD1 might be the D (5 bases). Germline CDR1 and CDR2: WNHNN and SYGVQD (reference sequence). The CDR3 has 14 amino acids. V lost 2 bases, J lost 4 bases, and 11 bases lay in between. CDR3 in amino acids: CASSEQGSSTEAFF. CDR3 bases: TGCGCCAGCAGTGAGCAGGGATCAAGCACTGAAGCTTTCTTT.

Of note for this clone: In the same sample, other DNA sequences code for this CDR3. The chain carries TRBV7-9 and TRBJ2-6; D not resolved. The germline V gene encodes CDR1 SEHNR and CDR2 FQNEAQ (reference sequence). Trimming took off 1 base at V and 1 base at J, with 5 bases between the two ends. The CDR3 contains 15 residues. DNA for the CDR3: TGTGCCAGCAGCTTAGTCTATTCTGGGGCCAACGTCCTGACTTTC. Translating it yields CASSLVYSGANVLTF.

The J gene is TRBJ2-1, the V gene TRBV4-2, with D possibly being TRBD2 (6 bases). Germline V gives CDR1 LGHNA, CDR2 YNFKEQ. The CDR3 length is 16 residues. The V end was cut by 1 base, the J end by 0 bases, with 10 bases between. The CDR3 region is CASSQVGGVSYNEQFF. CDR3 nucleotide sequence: TGTGCCAGCAGCCAAGTGGGCGGGGTCTCCTACAATGAGCAGTTCTTC.

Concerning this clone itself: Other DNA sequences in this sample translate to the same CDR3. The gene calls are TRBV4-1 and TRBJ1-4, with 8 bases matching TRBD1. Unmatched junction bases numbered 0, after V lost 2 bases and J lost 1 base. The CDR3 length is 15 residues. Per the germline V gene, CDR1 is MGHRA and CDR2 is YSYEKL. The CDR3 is CASSQTGGTNEKLFF. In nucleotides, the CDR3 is TGCGCCAGCAGCCAAACAGGGGGAACTAATGAAAAACTGTTTTTT.

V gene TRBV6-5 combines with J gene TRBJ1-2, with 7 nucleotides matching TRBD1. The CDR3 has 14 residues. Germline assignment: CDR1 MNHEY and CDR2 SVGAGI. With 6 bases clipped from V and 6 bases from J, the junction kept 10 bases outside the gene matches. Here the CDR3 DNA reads TGTGCCAGCAGCCGCGAGACGACAGGGAATGGCTACACCTTC. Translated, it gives CASSRETTGNGYTF.

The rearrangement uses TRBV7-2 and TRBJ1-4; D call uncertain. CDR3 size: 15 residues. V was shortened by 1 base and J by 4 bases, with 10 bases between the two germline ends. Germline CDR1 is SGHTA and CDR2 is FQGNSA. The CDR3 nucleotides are TGTGCCAGCAGCTTAGGGCCAGAGCTTAATGAAAAACTGTTTTTT. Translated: CASSLGPELNEKLFF.

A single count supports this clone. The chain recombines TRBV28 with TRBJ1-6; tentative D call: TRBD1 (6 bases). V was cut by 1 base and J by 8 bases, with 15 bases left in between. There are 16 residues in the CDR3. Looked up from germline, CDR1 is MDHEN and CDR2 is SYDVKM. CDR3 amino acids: CASSLSPGAGDSPLHF. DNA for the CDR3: TGTGCCAGCAGTTTATCCCCGGGGGCAGGTGATTCACCCCTCCACTTT.